One and the same sample provided the 16 T cell receptor beta chains below, sequenced in a study of preoperative IRX-2 immunotherapy in early breast cancer. The repertoire was sequenced with immunoSEQ multiplex PCR; TCRdb's copy has only in-frame clones and lacks some. The sample yields around 39,000 clones, about 95% seen once. Treatment of the sample: preoperative locoregional IRX-2 cytokine immunotherapy. Sequencing was performed on tumor tissue, taken after IRX-2 immunotherapy. Receptors were obtained from a human donor with breast cancer.

The rearrangement joins TRBV25-1 to TRBJ2-1, with 10 bases identical to TRBD2. V lost 3 bases, J lost 8 bases, and 4 bases stayed unmatched. This CDR3 has 14 residues. Looked up from germline, CDR1 is MGHDK and CDR2 is SYGVNS. Here the CDR3 reads CASSDASGSHEQFF. The DNA of the CDR3 is TGTGCCAGCAGTGATGCTAGCGGGAGCCATGAGCAGTTCTTC.

A remark on this clone: A junction end diverges from the germline sequence, so it may reflect a read error. This chain links TRBV19 with TRBJ2-6; D remains unclear. CDR3 length: 15 amino acids. The germline gives CDR1 LNHDA, CDR2 SQIVND (reference sequence). In nucleotides, the CDR3 is TGTGCCAGTAGTTTAGAGCTCCTGGGGGCCAACGTCCTGACTTTC. Its protein product is CASSLELLGANVLTF. Complete variable domain (other parts from reference TRBV19 and TRBJ2-6): DGGITQSPKYLFRKEGQNVTLSCEQNLNHDAMYWYRQDPGQGLRLIYYSQIVNDFQKGDIAEGYSVSREKKESFPLTVTSAQKNPTAFYLCASSLELLGANVLTFGAGSRLTVL.

J is TRBJ2-1 and V is TRBV5-1; 8 bases agree with TRBD1. The V segment lost 0 bases and the J segment 0 bases; nucleotides outside the gene matches: 2. CDR3 length: 16 residues. Germline values: CDR1 SGHRS, CDR2 YFSETQ. The CDR3 sequence: CASSLGQGYSYNEQFF. The CDR3 DNA sequence: TGCGCCAGCAGCTTGGGACAGGGGTACTCCTACAATGAGCAGTTCTTC. Full variable domain (remainder filled in from reference TRBV5-1 and TRBJ2-1): KAGVTQTPRYLIKTRGQQVTLSCSPISGHRSVSWYQQTPGQGLQFLFEYFSETQRNKGNFPGRFSGRQFSNSRSEMNVSTLELGDSALYLCASSLGQGYSYNEQFFGPGTRLTVL.

This rearrangement joins TRBV6-6 to TRBJ1-4, with no clear D. The CDR3 sequence is 16 residues long. Trimming shortened V by 2 bases and J by 0 bases, and 10 bases separated the two germline ends. Germline V gene sequence: CDR1 MNHNY, CDR2 SVGAGI (reference sequence). This CDR3 reads CASSYRRPSTNEKLFF. The CDR3 DNA is TGTGCCAGCAGTTACCGTCGGCCCTCAACTAATGAAAAACTGTTTTTT.

V and J are TRBV11-2 and TRBJ1-3; the D gene is possibly TRBD1 (6 bases). With 4 bases removed from V and 2 bases from J, the gap between germline ends came to 12 bases. The CDR3 spans 15 residues. The germline CDR1 and CDR2 sequences are SGHAT and FQNNGV. The CDR3 here is CASSSLQGPGNTIYF. The CDR3 DNA reads TGTGCCAGCAGCTCATTACAGGGTCCTGGAAACACCATATATTTT.

This chain joins TRBV19 and TRBJ2-2; the D gene is possibly TRBD2 (6 bases). The CDR3 extends over 15 amino acids. CDR1 is LNHDA and CDR2 is SQIVND in the germline V gene (reference sequence). Trimming stripped 10 bases from V and 4 bases from J, with 19 bases between. The CDR3 here is CATPSGGRGTGELFF. The CDR3 DNA follows: TGTGCCACTCCCTCCGGGGGAAGGGGCACCGGGGAGCTGTTTTTT.

The J gene is TRBJ2-2, the V gene TRBV7-3, with D possibly TRBD1 on 6 matching bases. Trimming left V 5 bases short and J 2 bases short, with 9 bases between. The CDR3 is 14 residues long. The germline V gene encodes CDR1 SGHTA and CDR2 FQGTGA. CDR3 protein: CASSLDRNTGELFF. The DNA for the CDR3 is TGTGCCAGCAGCCTGGACAGAAACACCGGGGAGCTGTTTTTT.

This rearrangement joins TRBV7-9 to TRBJ1-2; TRBD1 might be the D (5 bases). Germline V gene data show CDR1 as SEHNR and CDR2 as FQNEAQ (reference sequence). Trimming stripped 4 bases from V and 5 bases from J, with 17 bases between. The CDR3 runs to 15 residues. The CDR3 DNA reads TGTGCCAGCAGCTCCCGGAGGGGCCTGGGGTATGGCTACACCTTC. Amino acid sequence: CASSSRRGLGYGYTF.

This chain uses TRBV4-3 with TRBJ2-3; 7 positions agree with TRBD2. Germline loops: CDR1 LGHNA, CDR2 YSLEER. The CDR3 length is 16 residues. Losses at the gene ends were 3 bases for V and 4 bases for J; bases not matched to a gene: 10. The CDR3 DNA is TGCGCCAGCAGCCATTTGCGTCGGGGGGACGCAGATACGCAGTATTTT. It codes for CASSHLRRGDADTQYF.

The CDR3 coding sequence is TGTGCCAGCAGCGGGATGCAGGGGGCTCTCGGATATAGCAATCAGCCCCAGCATTTT. Translating it yields CASSGMQGALGYSNQPQHF. The chain combines TRBV7-4 with TRBJ1-5; 8 bases are a match to TRBD1. Germline CDR1 SGHVT, CDR2 SQSDAQ. The CDR3 runs to 19 residues. Losses at the gene ends were 5 bases for V and 0 bases for J; bases not matched to a gene: 15.

The V and J genes are TRBV6-6 and TRBJ2-5; 11 bases fit TRBD2. Looked up from germline, CDR1 is MNHNY and CDR2 is SVGAGI (reference sequence). Trimming at V came to 5 bases and at J to 3 bases, leaving 5 bases not matched to a gene. CDR3 length: 15 residues. The CDR3 spells CASSKPGLAEETQYF. The CDR3 DNA follows: TGTGCCAGCAGTAAACCGGGACTAGCGGAAGAGACCCAGTACTTC.

The genes are TRBV21-1 and TRBJ1-2. TRBV21-1 is deemed a pseudogene. The CDR3 is made up of 11 amino acids. The CDR3 reads CASPDLSGYTF. As DNA, the CDR3 is TGTGCCAGCCCTGATTTAAGTGGCTACACCTTC.

The chain couples TRBV28 to TRBJ1-4; 7 bases map to TRBD1. The CDR3 runs to 18 residues. V lost 5 bases and J lost 2; bases outside the gene matches: 14. Germline-derived CDR1 and CDR2 are MDHEN and SYDVKM. The CDR3 DNA reads TGTGCCAGCAGTGAGGCCGGGACAGCCGGACTGACTAATGAAAAACTGTTTTTT. It translates to CASSEAGTAGLTNEKLFF.

In this sample, this clone turned up once. DNA for the CDR3: TGTGCCAGCAGCTCCAGGGAGTCTGGAAACACCATATATTTT. As protein: CASSSRESGNTIYF. J is TRBJ1-3 and V is TRBV5-4; the D gene is possibly TRBD1 (5 bases). Per the germline V gene, CDR1 is SGHNT and CDR2 is YYREEE (reference sequence). This CDR3 spans 14 amino acids. Trimming took 3 bases from V and 1 from J, leaving 8 bases between them. The entire variable domain, with the rest obtained from reference TRBV5-4 and TRBJ1-3, is as follows: ETGVTQSPTHLIKTRGQQVTLRCSSQSGHNTVSWYQQALGQGPQFIFQYYREEENGRGNFPPRFSGLQFPNYSSELNVNALELDDSALYLCASSSRESGNTIYFGEGSWLTVV.

This chain uses TRBV7-2 with TRBJ2-7; 8 bases map to TRBD2. In germline, CDR1 is SGHTA, CDR2 FQGNSA. The CDR3 is 15 amino acids. J lost 2 bases, V lost 1 base, and 4 bases had no gene match. The CDR3 nucleotides read TGTGCCAGCAGCTTAGGAGGAGCGGGGGCCTACGAGCAGTACTTC. Translation: CASSLGGAGAYEQYF.

The gene calls are TRBV5-1 and TRBJ2-7, with no clear D. CDR1 and CDR2 from the germline V gene are SGHRS and YFSETQ. V shed 4 bases and J shed 0 bases, with 5 bases lying between them. The CDR3 runs to 12 residues. CDR3 sequence (DNA): TGCGCCAGCAGCGTAGACTCCTACGAGCAGTACTTC. Its translation is CASSVDSYEQYF.